This T cell receptor (beta chain) was obtained from a study of blood T cell repertoires in COVID-19. The wider study: Sample material is recorded as cDNA or gDNA derived from T cells, B-cell-depleted T cells, or PBMCs.

Per germline, CDR1 SGHRS and CDR2 YFSETQ. This CDR3 region has 15 residues. Comment on this clone: A read error may produce the germline difference seen at one junction end.

As processed by the authors: Quantification of nucleated cells was approximated via reference gene primer amplification. Clones were read by immunoSEQ multiplex PCR, and TCRdb kept only the in-frame ones, dropping some. V, J and clone size are those of that table, while D and trimming were read from the DNA. The repertoire holds 30,000 to 40,000 clones, roughly three quarters seen once, with 16% in the top ten. The source of this sequence is a human donor in a cohort sampled during active COVID-19. The sequenced sample was peripheral blood. The chain combines TRBV5-1 with TRBJ2-1; maybe TRBD1 (5 bases). This CDR3 reads CASSLVGSLDNQQFF. CDR3 DNA: TGCGCCAGCAGCTTGGTCGGCAGCTTGGACAATCAGCAGTTCTTC.